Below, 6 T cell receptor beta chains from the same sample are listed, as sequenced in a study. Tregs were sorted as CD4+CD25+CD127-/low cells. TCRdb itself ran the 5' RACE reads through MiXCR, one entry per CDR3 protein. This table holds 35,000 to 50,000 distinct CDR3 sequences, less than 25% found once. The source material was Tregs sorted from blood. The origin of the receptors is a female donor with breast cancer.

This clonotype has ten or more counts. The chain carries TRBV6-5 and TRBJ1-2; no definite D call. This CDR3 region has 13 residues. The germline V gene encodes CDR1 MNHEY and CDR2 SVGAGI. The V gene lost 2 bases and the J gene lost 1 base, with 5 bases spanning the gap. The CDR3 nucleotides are TGTGCCAGCAGTTACAACAGTAACTATGGCTACACCTTC. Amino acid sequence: CASSYNSNYGYTF.

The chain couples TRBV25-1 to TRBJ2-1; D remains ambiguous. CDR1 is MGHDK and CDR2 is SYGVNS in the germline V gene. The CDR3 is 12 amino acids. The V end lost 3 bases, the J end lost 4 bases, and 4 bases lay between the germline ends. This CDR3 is CASSDGYNEQFF. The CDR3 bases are TGTGCCAGCAGTGACGGATACAATGAGCAGTTCTTC.

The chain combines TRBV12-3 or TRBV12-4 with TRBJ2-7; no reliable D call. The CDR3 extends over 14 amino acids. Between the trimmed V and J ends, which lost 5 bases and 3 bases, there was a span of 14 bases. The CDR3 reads CASSPRTVFYEQYF. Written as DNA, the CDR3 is TGTGCCAGCAGTCCGAGGACGGTTTTCTACGAGCAGTACTTC.

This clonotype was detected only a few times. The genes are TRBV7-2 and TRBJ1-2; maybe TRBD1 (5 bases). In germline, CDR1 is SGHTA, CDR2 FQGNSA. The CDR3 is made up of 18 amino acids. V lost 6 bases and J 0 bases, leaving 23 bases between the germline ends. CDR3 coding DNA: TGTGCCAGCAGGTCCGGGACCCTCACATACAAAGCTAACTATGGCTACACCTTC. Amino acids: CASRSGTLTYKANYGYTF.

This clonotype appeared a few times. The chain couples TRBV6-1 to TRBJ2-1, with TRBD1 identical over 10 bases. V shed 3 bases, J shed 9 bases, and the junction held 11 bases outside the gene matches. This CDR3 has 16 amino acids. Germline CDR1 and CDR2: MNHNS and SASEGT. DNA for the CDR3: TGTGCCAGCAGTGATAATATGGGGACAGGGGTCGGTGAGCAGTTCTTC. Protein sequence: CASSDNMGTGVGEQFF.

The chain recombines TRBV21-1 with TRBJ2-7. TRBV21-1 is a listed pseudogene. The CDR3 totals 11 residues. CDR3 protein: CATPMGYEQYF. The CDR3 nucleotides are TGTGCCACCCCGATGGGGTACGAGCAGTACTTC.